This section outlines one T cell receptor (beta chain) sequence together with its context. From germline, CDR1 is SQVTM and CDR2 ANQGSEA. After removal of 1 base from V and 2 bases from J, the junction contained 5 bases not matched to a gene. The CDR3 runs 16 residues. Generated by immunoSEQ multiplex PCR, the TCRdb table keeps only in-frame clones and is missing some. The repertoire holds approximately 250,000 clones, around 84% seen once, with more than 0.75% in the top ten. This record comes from a study of blood T cell repertoires in COVID-19. What was sequenced was peripheral blood. The TCR originated in a man in his forties or fifties with acute or convalescent COVID-19. V and J are TRBV29-1 and TRBJ2-1; 10 bases are shared with TRBD2. For the CDR3, the DNA is TGCAGCGTTGAAGCTGCCCTAGCGGGGGCCTACAATGAGCAGTTCTTC. Amino acids: CSVEAALAGAYNEQFF.